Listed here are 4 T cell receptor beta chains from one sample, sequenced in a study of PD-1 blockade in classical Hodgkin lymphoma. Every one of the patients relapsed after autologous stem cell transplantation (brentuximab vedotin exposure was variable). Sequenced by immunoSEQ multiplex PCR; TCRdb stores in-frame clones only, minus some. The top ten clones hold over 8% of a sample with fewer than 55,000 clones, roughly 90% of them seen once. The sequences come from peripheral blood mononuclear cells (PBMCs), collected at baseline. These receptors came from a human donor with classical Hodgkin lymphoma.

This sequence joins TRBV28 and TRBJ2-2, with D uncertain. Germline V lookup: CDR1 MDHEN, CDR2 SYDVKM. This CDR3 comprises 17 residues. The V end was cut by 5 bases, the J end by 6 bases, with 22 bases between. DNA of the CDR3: TGTGCCAGCAGTACTATGTCCGGGCTAGTGAGAGCCGGGGAGCTGTTTTTT. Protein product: CASSTMSGLVRAGELFF. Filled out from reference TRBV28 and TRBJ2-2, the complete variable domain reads DVKVTQSSRYLVKRTGEKVFLECVQDMDHENMFWYRQDPGLGLRLIYFSYDVKMKEKGDIPEGYSVSREKKERFSLILESASTNQTSMYLCASSTMSGLVRAGELFFGEGSRLTVL.

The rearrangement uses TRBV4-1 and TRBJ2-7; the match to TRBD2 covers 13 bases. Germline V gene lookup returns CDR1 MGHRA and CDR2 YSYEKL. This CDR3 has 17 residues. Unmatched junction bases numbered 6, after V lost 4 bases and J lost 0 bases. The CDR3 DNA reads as TGCGCCAGCAGCCGGACTAGCGGGGGCCAAAGCTCCTACGAGCAGTACTTC. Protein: CASSRTSGGQSSYEQYF.

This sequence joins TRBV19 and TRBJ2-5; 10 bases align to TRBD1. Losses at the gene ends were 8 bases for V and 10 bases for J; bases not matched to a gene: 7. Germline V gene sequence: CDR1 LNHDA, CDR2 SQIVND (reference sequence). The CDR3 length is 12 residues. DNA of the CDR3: TGTGCCAGTGGGGAGGGACAGGGGATCCAGTACTTC. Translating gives CASGEGQGIQYF.

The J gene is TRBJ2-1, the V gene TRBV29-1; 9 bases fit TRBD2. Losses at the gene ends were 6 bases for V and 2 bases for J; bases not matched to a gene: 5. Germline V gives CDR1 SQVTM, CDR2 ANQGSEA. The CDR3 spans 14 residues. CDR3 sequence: CSVDPSGTYNEQFF. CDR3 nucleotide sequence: TGCAGCGTCGACCCTAGCGGGACCTACAATGAGCAGTTCTTC.